This T cell receptor beta chain is drawn from a study of cytomegalovirus exposure and HLA in healthy donors. Findings and caveats of the study: For most subjects, TCR beta sequences were reported to predict HLA-A and HLA-B alleles with accuracy. Most observed TCR sequences were rare, whereas some public TCRs were detected in many donors. Association of a missense DCLRE1C variant with TCR beta V- and J-gene trimming was reported in a later analysis.

Notes on this clone: Its antigen is not identified.

The PCR contained 60 Vbeta and 13 Jbeta primers. Profiled with immunoSEQ multiplex PCR; TCRdb holds only in-frame clones, not every one. The sample table includes tens of thousands of clones. Looked up from germline, CDR1 is MNHNS and CDR2 is SASEGT. This CDR3 has 15 residues. V shed 3 bases and J 4 bases; nucleotides not matched to a gene: 6. This receptor was taken from a female donor in good health and CMV-seronegative. The rearrangement joins TRBV6-1 to TRBJ2-7; TRBD2 matches at 10 bases. Sample: PBMCs. CDR3 protein: CASSERASGGYEQYF. In nucleotides, the CDR3 is TGTGCCAGCAGTGAGAGGGCTAGCGGGGGTTACGAGCAGTACTTC.